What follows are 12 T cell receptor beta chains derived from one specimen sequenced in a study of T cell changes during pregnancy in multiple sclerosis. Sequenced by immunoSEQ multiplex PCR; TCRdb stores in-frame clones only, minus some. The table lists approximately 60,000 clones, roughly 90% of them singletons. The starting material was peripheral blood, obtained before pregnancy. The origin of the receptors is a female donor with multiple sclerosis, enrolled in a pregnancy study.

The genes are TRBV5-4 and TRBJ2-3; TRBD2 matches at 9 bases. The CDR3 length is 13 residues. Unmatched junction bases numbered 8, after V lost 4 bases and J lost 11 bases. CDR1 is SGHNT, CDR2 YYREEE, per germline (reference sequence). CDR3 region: CASSPQRGAEQYF. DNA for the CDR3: TGTGCCAGCAGCCCTCAGCGGGGGGCAGAGCAGTATTTT. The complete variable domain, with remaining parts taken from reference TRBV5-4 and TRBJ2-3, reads ETGVTQSPTHLIKTRGQQVTLRCSSQSGHNTVSWYQQALGQGPQFIFQYYREEENGRGNFPPRFSGLQFPNYSSELNVNALELDDSALYLCASSPQRGAEQYFGPGTRLTVL.

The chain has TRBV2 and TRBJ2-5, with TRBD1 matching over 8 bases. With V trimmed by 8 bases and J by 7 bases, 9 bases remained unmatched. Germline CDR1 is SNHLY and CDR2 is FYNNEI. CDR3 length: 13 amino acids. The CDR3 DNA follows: TGTGCCAGCGACGACAGGGGAGTCGGGACCCAGTACTTC. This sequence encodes CASDDRGVGTQYF.

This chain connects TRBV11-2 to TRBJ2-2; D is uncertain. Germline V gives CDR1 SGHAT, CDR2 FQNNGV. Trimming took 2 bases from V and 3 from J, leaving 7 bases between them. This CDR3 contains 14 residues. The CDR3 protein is CASSLIPDTGELFF. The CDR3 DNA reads TGTGCCAGCAGCTTAATCCCTGACACCGGGGAGCTGTTTTTT.

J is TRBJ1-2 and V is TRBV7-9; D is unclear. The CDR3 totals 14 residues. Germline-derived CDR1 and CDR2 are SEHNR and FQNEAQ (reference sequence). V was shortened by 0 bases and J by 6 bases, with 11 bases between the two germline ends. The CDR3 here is CASSLAALGDGYTF. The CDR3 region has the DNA TGTGCCAGCAGCTTAGCCGCCCTCGGGGATGGCTACACCTTC.

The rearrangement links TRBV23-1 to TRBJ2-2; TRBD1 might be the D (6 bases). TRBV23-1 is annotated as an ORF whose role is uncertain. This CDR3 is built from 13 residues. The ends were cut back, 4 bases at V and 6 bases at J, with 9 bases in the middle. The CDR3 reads CASSLQGAGELFF. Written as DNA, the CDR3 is TGCGCCAGCAGTCTACAGGGAGCCGGGGAGCTGTTTTTT.

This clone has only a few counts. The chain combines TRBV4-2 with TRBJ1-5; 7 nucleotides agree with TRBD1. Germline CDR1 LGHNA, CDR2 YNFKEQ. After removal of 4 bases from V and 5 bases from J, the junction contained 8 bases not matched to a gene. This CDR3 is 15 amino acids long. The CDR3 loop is CASSPTGVADQPQHF. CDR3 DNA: TGTGCCAGCAGCCCTACAGGGGTCGCAGATCAGCCCCAGCATTTT.

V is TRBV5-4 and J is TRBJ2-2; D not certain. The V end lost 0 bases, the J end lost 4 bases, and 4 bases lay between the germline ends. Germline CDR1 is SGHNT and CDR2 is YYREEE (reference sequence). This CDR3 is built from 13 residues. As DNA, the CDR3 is TGTGCCAGCAGCTTGGCACTCACCGGGGAGCTGTTTTTT. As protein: CASSLALTGELFF. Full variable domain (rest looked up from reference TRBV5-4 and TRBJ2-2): ETGVTQSPTHLIKTRGQQVTLRCSSQSGHNTVSWYQQALGQGPQFIFQYYREEENGRGNFPPRFSGLQFPNYSSELNVNALELDDSALYLCASSLALTGELFFGEGSRLTVL.

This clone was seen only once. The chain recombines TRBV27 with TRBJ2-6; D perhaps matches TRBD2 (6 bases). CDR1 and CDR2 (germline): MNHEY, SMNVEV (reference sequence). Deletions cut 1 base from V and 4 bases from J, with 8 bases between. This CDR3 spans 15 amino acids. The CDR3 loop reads CASSLFGGGANVLTF. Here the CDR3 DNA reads TGTGCCAGCAGTTTATTCGGGGGAGGGGCCAACGTCCTGACTTTC.

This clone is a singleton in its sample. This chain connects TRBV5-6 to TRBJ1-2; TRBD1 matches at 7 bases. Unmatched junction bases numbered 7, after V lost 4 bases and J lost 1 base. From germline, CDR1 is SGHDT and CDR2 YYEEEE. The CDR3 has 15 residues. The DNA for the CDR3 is TGTGCCAGCAGCGCCGGACAGGCCTTTAACTATGGCTACACCTTC. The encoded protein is CASSAGQAFNYGYTF.

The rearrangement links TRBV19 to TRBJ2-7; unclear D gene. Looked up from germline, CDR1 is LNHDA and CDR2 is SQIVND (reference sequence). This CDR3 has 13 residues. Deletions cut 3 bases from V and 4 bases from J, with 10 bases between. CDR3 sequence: CASSILVQYEQYF. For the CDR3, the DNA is TGTGCCAGTAGTATTCTGGTACAGTACGAGCAGTACTTC.

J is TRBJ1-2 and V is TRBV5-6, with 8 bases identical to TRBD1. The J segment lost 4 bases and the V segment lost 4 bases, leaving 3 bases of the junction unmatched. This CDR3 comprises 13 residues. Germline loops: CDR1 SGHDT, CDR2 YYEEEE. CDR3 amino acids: CASSPTGVYGYTF. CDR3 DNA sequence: TGTGCCAGCAGCCCGACAGGGGTCTATGGCTACACCTTC.

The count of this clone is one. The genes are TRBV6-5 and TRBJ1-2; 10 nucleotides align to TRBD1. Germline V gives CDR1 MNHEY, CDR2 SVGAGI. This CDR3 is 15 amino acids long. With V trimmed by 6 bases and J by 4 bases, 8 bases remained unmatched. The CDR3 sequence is CASSPPGQGFYGYTF. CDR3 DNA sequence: TGTGCCAGCAGCCCCCCGGGACAGGGGTTCTATGGCTACACCTTC.